This TCR beta chain is from a study of blood T cell repertoires in COVID-19. In the study overall: Sites in the United States, Italy and Spain provided acute and convalescent COVID-19 samples. The cDNA or gDNA used as material had been derived from T cells, B-cell-depleted T cells, or PBMCs.

Unmatched junction bases numbered 6, after V lost 6 bases and J lost 2 bases. There are 14 residues in the CDR3. The germline V gene has CDR1 SGDLS and CDR2 YYNGEE. The data were produced by immunoSEQ multiplex PCR, yet TCRdb's version contains in-frame clones alone and is incomplete. The sample contains 150,000 or so clones, roughly 90% of which appear only once. The clonotype comes from a woman aged 65 to 85 with acute or convalescent COVID-19. This chain connects TRBV9 to TRBJ2-3, with 7 bases fitting TRBD2. Sequencing used peripheral blood. Here the CDR3 reads CASTPSGYTDTQYF. In DNA, the CDR3 is TGTGCCAGCACGCCTAGCGGCTACACAGATACGCAGTATTTT.